This TCR beta chain was identified during a study of OX40 agonist ivuxolimab in advanced cancers. The CDR3 is 9 residues long. Germline CDR1 and CDR2: MDHEN and SYDVKM. V lost 8 bases and J 12 bases, leaving 5 bases between the germline ends. Profiled with immunoSEQ multiplex PCR; TCRdb holds only in-frame clones, not every one. The sample carries about 75,000 clones, 86% recorded once. A note on this clone: Its antigen remains unidentified.

General study points: Mean expanded clone counts were higher in CD8+ than CD4+ T cells.

The sample in question was CD4+ or CD8+ T cells sorted from blood, obtained in a trial of the OX40 agonist ivuxolimab. This TCR was recovered from an adult with an advanced solid tumor such as melanoma, head and neck, liver or kidney cancer. V is TRBV28 and J is TRBJ1-6; D gene uncertain. CDR3 loop: CASGGPLHF. The DNA for the CDR3 is TGTGCCAGCGGTGGACCCCTCCACTTT.